This entry lists 30 T cell receptor beta chains sequenced from one sample in a study of blood T cells in healthy people across ages (dated by TCRdb to between 2015 and 2017). Library generation was performed with 5' RACE. Sequenced using an Illumina HiSeq 2500. A second 7 to 11 cycle PCR used a sample-barcoded 5' primer and a J-beta primer mix. TCRdb passed the public sequencing reads through fastp at Q25 and MiXCR, retaining productive beta sequences. Rows with one shared CDR3 protein collapse into an entry with the most common genes and DNA. This sample gives hundreds of thousands of distinct CDR3 sequences in total; roughly 50% of them show up just once. About a third of the sample rests with the top ten. Source material: blood. Receptor source: a woman aged 60 to 75 in good health.

This clonotype has just a few counts. V usage is TRBV6-2 or TRBV6-3 and J usage is TRBJ2-4; maybe TRBD1 (6 bases). V was clipped by 5 bases and J by 13 bases, with 21 bases between them. CDR1 and CDR2 (germline): MNHEY, SVGEGT. This CDR3 is 14 amino acids long. The chain's CDR3 is CASSPGHQLEVQYF. CDR3 nucleotides: TGTGCCAGCAGTCCGGGACACCAGCTGGAGGTGCAGTACTTC.

The chain joins TRBV29-1 to TRBJ1-1; 8 bases match TRBD1. Germline V gene data show CDR1 as SQVTM and CDR2 as ANQGSEA. V shed 4 bases and J 1 base; nucleotides not matched to a gene: 2. The CDR3 consists of 13 residues. CDR3 nucleotide sequence: TGCAGCGTTGGGACAGGGCAGAACACTGAAGCTTTCTTT. Protein sequence: CSVGTGQNTEAFF.

The chain is built from TRBV6-5 and TRBJ2-7; TRBD2 aligns across 11 bases. The DNA matches TRBJ2-1 better at its end, which makes the J call doubtful. The germline CDR1 and CDR2 sequences are MNHEY and SVGAGI. There are 17 residues in the CDR3. The chain's CDR3 is CASSYVPGTSGAYEQFF. CDR3 nucleotide sequence: TGTGCCAGCAGTTACGTCCCCGGGACTAGCGGCGCCTATGAGCAGTTCTTC.

The J gene is TRBJ2-7, the V gene TRBV28; the D call may be TRBD1 or TRBD2 (6 bases each). TRBJ2-5 explains the end of the DNA better; the J call may be wrong. Germline V CDR1 and CDR2: MDHEN, SYDVKM. The CDR3 spans 13 residues. The CDR3 nucleotides read TGTGCCAGTAGGAGTACGGGGGCGCAGACCCAGTACTTC. Its translation is CASRSTGAQTQYF.

The chain carries TRBV6-1 and TRBJ2-3; the D gene is possibly TRBD2 (6 bases). V was pared by 1 base and J by 7 bases, with 15 bases between. The CDR3 is 15 residues long. Germline V gene data show CDR1 as MNHNS and CDR2 as SASEGT. The CDR3 coding sequence is TGTGCCAGCAGTGAAGTTGGGCGGGGCCCTTATACGCAGTATTTT. It yields the protein CASSEVGRGPYTQYF.

The rearrangement links TRBV5-1 to TRBJ2-1; 8 nucleotides match TRBD2. The CDR3 is made up of 16 amino acids. Trimming took 0 bases from V and 2 from J; bases not matched to a gene: 4. The germline CDR1 and CDR2 sequences are SGHRS and YFSETQ. The CDR3 sequence: CASSLADGRAYNEQFF. CDR3 nucleotide sequence: TGCGCCAGCAGCTTGGCCGACGGGAGGGCCTACAATGAGCAGTTCTTC.

The rearrangement joins TRBV7-2 to TRBJ2-6; 9 bases align to TRBD2. Germline V gene data show CDR1 as SGHTA and CDR2 as FQGNSA. This CDR3 comprises 18 residues. V lost 5 bases and J lost 1; bases outside the gene matches: 9. DNA for the CDR3: TGTGCCAGCAGCCCCCAGAGCCTAGCGGGGTCTGGGGCCAACGTCCTGACTTTC. It specifies CASSPQSLAGSGANVLTF.

The CDR3 nucleotides read TGTGCCAGCAGTTACTCGTCTGGTGGTCGATTGTCCTACAATGAGCAGTTCTTC. This translates into CASSYSSGGRLSYNEQFF. This chain connects TRBV6-2 or TRBV6-3 to TRBJ2-1; D not resolved. The CDR3 totals 18 residues. Trimming removed 0 bases at V and 1 base at J, with 16 bases between. Germline V CDR1 and CDR2: MNHEY, SVGEGT.

The chain uses TRBV27 and TRBJ2-1; perhaps TRBD1 as D (5 bases). V dropped 0 bases and J dropped 8 bases, with 14 bases sitting between them. Germline loops: CDR1 MNHEY, CDR2 SMNVEV (reference sequence). This CDR3 region has 15 residues. The CDR3 sequence: CASSLSWGRADEQFF. CDR3 DNA: TGTGCCAGCAGTTTATCGTGGGGCAGGGCGGATGAGCAGTTCTTC.

The chain is built from TRBV18 and TRBJ1-5, with TRBD1 as a possible D gene (5 bases). The V end was cut by 6 bases, the J end by 3 bases, with 12 bases between. The CDR3 consists of 14 residues. CDR1 and CDR2 (germline): KGHSH, LQKENI. The CDR3 loop reads CASSAGRLNQPQHF. The CDR3, as DNA: TGTGCCAGCTCCGCGGGACGTCTCAATCAGCCCCAGCATTTT.

The CDR3 sequence: CASSPDGSGHEQYF. The CDR3 DNA reads TGTGCCAGCAGCCCCGATGGGTCTGGGCACGAGCAGTACTTC. The chain joins TRBV6-6 to TRBJ2-1; D gene uncertain. The J call may be incorrect, as the DNA end agrees better with TRBJ2-7. The CDR3 is 14 residues long. CDR1 is MNHNY and CDR2 is SVGAGI in the germline V gene (reference sequence).

This chain uses TRBV15 with TRBJ2-1; D call uncertain. The CDR3 contains 14 residues. Germline values: CDR1 LNHNV, CDR2 YYDKDF (reference sequence). V lost 1 base and J 5 bases, leaving 9 bases between the germline ends. CDR3 nucleotides: TGTGCCACCAGCAGAGTCCCCCTAGACAATGAGCAGTTCTTC. This encodes CATSRVPLDNEQFF.

J is TRBJ1-2 and V is TRBV20-1, with D maybe TRBD1 (5 bases). The CDR3 is 13 residues long. Germline V gene sequence: CDR1 DFQATT, CDR2 SNEGSKA (reference sequence). Trimming removed 3 bases from V and 4 bases from J, with 12 bases in between. The CDR3 DNA reads TGCAGTGCTAGCTTCGGGGCGACCTATGGCTACACCTTC. Protein product: CSASFGATYGYTF.

This chain uses TRBV10-3 with TRBJ2-1; no reliable D call. The V end was cut by 0 bases, the J end by 12 bases, with 9 bases between. The CDR3 consists of 12 residues. Germline CDR1 and CDR2: ENHRY and SYGVKD. Here the CDR3 DNA reads TGTGCCATCAGTGAGTCTAGCTATGGGCAGTTCTTC. As protein: CAISESSYGQFF.

This sequence joins TRBV4-1 and TRBJ2-5; D is possibly TRBD2 (5 bases). The CDR3 runs 17 residues. V was cut by 0 bases and J by 11 bases, with 25 bases left in between. CDR1 MGHRA and CDR2 YSYEKL come from the germline V gene. The CDR3 DNA reads as TGCGCCAGCAGCCAAGATTTTGACGGGGTGCCCTACAATGAGCAGTACTTC. Its translation is CASSQDFDGVPYNEQYF.

This clonotype was counted only a few times. CDR3 residues: CASSYRTSGRADTQYF. In nucleotides, the CDR3 is TGTGCCAGCAGCTACCGGACTAGCGGGAGGGCAGATACGCAGTATTTT. This chain uses TRBV7-2 with TRBJ2-3, with 15 bases fitting TRBD2. Germline-derived CDR1 and CDR2 are SGHTA and FQGNSA. This CDR3 has 16 amino acids. Trimming removed 4 bases from V and 4 bases from J; junction bases left unmatched: 3.

This clonotype was seen only once. The V and J genes are TRBV20-1 and TRBJ1-1, with TRBD1 matching over 7 bases. V dropped 0 bases and J dropped 5; count of bases not matched to a gene: 6. The CDR3 runs 14 residues. The germline V gene encodes CDR1 DFQATT and CDR2 SNEGSKA (reference sequence). The CDR3 DNA sequence: TGCAGTGCTAGAGATCAGGGGGGTATGACTGAAGCTTTCTTT. Its translation: CSARDQGGMTEAFF.

This clonotype was counted at least ten times. The chain combines TRBV7-3 with TRBJ2-5; D perhaps matches TRBD2 (5 bases). V was trimmed by 2 bases and J by 1 base, leaving 14 bases between them. Germline CDR1 SGHTA, CDR2 FQGTGA. CDR3 size: 16 residues. CDR3 protein: CASSLGLARGQETQYF. The CDR3, as DNA: TGTGCCAGCAGCTTAGGTCTAGCTCGGGGCCAAGAGACCCAGTACTTC.

The V and J genes are TRBV6-5 and TRBJ2-1; maybe TRBD2 (7 bases). The germline CDR1 and CDR2 sequences are MNHEY and SVGAGI. V gave up 5 bases and J gave up 10 bases, with 15 bases separating them. The CDR3 is 13 amino acids. The CDR3 reads CASSRGGWKEQFF. CDR3 coding DNA: TGTGCCAGCAGTAGGGGGGGCTGGAAGGAGCAGTTCTTC.

This clonotype was recorded many times. V gene TRBV29-1 combines with J gene TRBJ2-5; D gene ambiguous. V lost 3 bases, J lost 5 bases, and 10 bases lay in between. The CDR3 contains 12 residues. Looked up from germline, CDR1 is SQVTM and CDR2 is ANQGSEA. The CDR3 nucleotides are TGCAGCGTTGATCTGGTGGGGGAGACCCAGTACTTC. Translated: CSVDLVGETQYF.

The chain links TRBV20-1 to TRBJ1-6, with 7 nucleotides matching TRBD1. The CDR3 extends over 15 amino acids. The J segment lost 9 bases and the V segment lost 0 bases, leaving 8 bases of the junction unmatched. CDR1 DFQATT and CDR2 SNEGSKA come from the germline V gene (reference sequence). The CDR3 DNA sequence: TGCAGTGCTAGAGATAGGGACAGAGAAAGTTCACCCCTCCACTTT. This codes for CSARDRDRESSPLHF.

The table lists this clonotype with a count of one. The chain employs TRBV7-2 and TRBJ2-2, with D possibly matching TRBD1 (6 bases). The length of the CDR3 is 14 residues. The germline V and J ends were trimmed by 4 bases and 5 bases, with 11 bases remaining between them. Germline V gene sequence: CDR1 SGHTA, CDR2 FQGNSA. The CDR3 is CASSSNRDTGELFF. In DNA, the CDR3 is TGTGCCAGCAGCTCAAACAGGGATACCGGGGAGCTGTTTTTT.

The J gene is TRBJ2-7, the V gene TRBV27; possibly TRBD2 for D (6 bases). Trimming left V 1 base short and J 2 bases short, with 21 bases between. The CDR3 is 18 amino acids. Germline lookup yields CDR1 MNHEY and CDR2 SMNVEV (reference sequence). The CDR3 protein is CASSLLGLPDTRPYEQYF. The CDR3 coding sequence is TGTGCCAGCAGTTTATTGGGACTCCCGGACACACGTCCCTACGAGCAGTACTTC.

The rearrangement links TRBV20-1 to TRBJ1-5; possible D gene TRBD1, 6 bases. Per germline, CDR1 DFQATT and CDR2 SNEGSKA (reference sequence). Trimming left V 3 bases short and J 0 bases short, with 9 bases between. The CDR3 is 14 amino acids. CDR3 in amino acids: CSARDRTSNQPQHF. The CDR3 nucleotides read TGCAGTGCTAGGGACAGAACTAGCAATCAGCCCCAGCATTTT.

This chain connects TRBV6-5 to TRBJ1-1; no reliable D call. V shed 3 bases and J shed 1 base, with 12 bases lying between them. The CDR3 is 15 residues long. The germline gives CDR1 MNHEY, CDR2 SVGAGI. DNA of the CDR3: TGTGCCAGCAGTTATCCTGGGTTTTCGAACACTGAAGCTTTCTTT. Amino acids: CASSYPGFSNTEAFF.

This clonotype has at least ten counts. The rearrangement links TRBV5-6 to TRBJ2-1; D not certain. V gave up 4 bases and J gave up 8 bases, with 7 bases separating them. The V gene's germline CDR1 is SGHDT and CDR2 YYEEEE. The CDR3 loop spans 11 amino acids. As DNA, the CDR3 is TGTGCCAGCAGCAGAGAAGATGAGCAGTTCTTC. Encoded protein: CASSREDEQFF.

This clonotype was seen only a few times. The chain couples TRBV29-1 to TRBJ2-7, with D perhaps matching TRBD1 (6 bases). The CDR3 length is 13 residues. V dropped 6 bases and J dropped 0 bases, with 12 bases sitting between them. Per germline, CDR1 SQVTM and CDR2 ANQGSEA. In DNA form, the CDR3 reads TGCAGCGTGGTCGCAGGGGACTCCTACGAGCAGTACTTC. It is translated as CSVVAGDSYEQYF.

CDR3: CASSFLLTQETQYF. The DNA for the CDR3 is TGTGCCAGCAGCTTTTTATTGACTCAAGAGACCCAGTACTTC. The genes are TRBV11-2 and TRBJ2-5; D ambiguous. V shed 3 bases and J shed 2 bases, with 10 bases lying between them. This CDR3 contains 14 residues. Germline lookup yields CDR1 SGHAT and CDR2 FQNNGV.

The rearrangement joins TRBV27 to TRBJ2-2; D is undetermined. Trimming took off 8 bases at V and 7 bases at J, with 8 bases between the two ends. The CDR3 consists of 11 residues. Per the germline V gene, CDR1 is MNHEY and CDR2 is SMNVEV (reference sequence). In nucleotides, the CDR3 is TGTGCCAGCGGGCGCGGCGGGGAGCTGTTTTTT. It specifies CASGRGGELFF.

The CDR3 protein is CSAREARQGMWEQYF. The CDR3 DNA follows: TGCAGTGCTAGAGAGGCACGACAGGGGATGTGGGAGCAGTACTTC. The chain uses TRBV20-1 and TRBJ2-7; TRBD1 aligns across 8 bases. This CDR3 has 15 amino acids. Germline CDR1 and CDR2: DFQATT and SNEGSKA (reference sequence). The junction had 11 bases not matched to a gene; V was cut back by 0 bases and J by 7 bases.